This is a list of T cell receptor beta chains from one sample in a study of T cells in Graves' hyperthyroidism and ophthalmopathy. MiXCR, run by TCRdb on the multiplex PCR reads, gives a single entry per CDR3 protein. The table records hundreds of thousands of distinct CDR3 sequences, under 20% of them present only once. The sequencing sample was made of blood. The receptors derive from a woman aged 25-40 years with Graves' hyperthyroidism. Both conserved end residues are part of each CDR3. A D gene is named only where the DNA matches it firmly. Where a row states a size, it is once, few, many or the class of an expanded clone; other rows omit it.

TRBV7-9	TRBD1	TRBJ1-2	few	CAGSSNTGGYGYTF	TGTGCCGGCAGCTCTAACACAGGGGGCTATGGCTACACCTTC
TRBV28	-	TRBJ1-1	many	CASSLRQWGSEAFF	TGTGCCAGCAGTTTAAGACAGTGGGGCTCTGAAGCTTTCTTT
TRBV5-1	TRBD2	TRBJ2-1	-	CASSPAGNRNNEQFF	TGCGCCAGCAGCCCAGCGGGGAATCGAAACAATGAGCAGTTCTTC
TRBV5-1	TRBD1	TRBJ2-1	few	CASSSRPGQTYNEQFF	TGCGCCAGCAGCTCCCGGCCGGGACAGACCTACAATGAGCAGTTCTTC
TRBV30	-	TRBJ2-7	many	CAWSRGREQYF	TGTGCCTGGAGCCGCGGACGCGAGCAGTACTTC
TRBV20-1	TRBD1	TRBJ2-1	-	CSARAPRQGVIYNEQFF	TGCAGTGCTAGAGCCCCACGACAGGGAGTCATCTACAATGAGCAGTTCTTC
TRBV12-3/TRBV12-4	TRBD2	TRBJ2-7	many	CASSLFSGGTYEQYF	TGTGCCAGCAGTTTATTTAGCGGGGGAACCTACGAGCAGTACTTC
TRBV6-2/TRBV6-3	-	TRBJ1-5	-	CASSELDRPCQPQHF	TGTGCCAGCAGTGAGCTCGACAGGCCATGTCAGCCCCAGCATTTT
TRBV29-1	-	TRBJ2-7	few	CSVVARASYEQYF	TGCAGCGTTGTGGCTAGGGCTTCGTACGAGCAGTACTTC
TRBV20-1	-	TRBJ2-4	-	CSAIEGSRNIQYF	TGCAGTGCTATAGAAGGGTCGAGGAACATTCAGTACTTC
TRBV7-9	-	TRBJ2-5	many	CASPPSGTPQETQYF	TGTGCCAGCCCCCCTTCCGGGACGCCGCAAGAGACCCAGTACTTC
TRBV27	TRBD2	TRBJ2-7	many	CASSFKAGPIPYEQYF	TGTGCCAGCAGTTTCAAAGCGGGGCCAATCCCCTACGAGCAGTACTTC
TRBV12-3/TRBV12-4	TRBD1	TRBJ2-2	many	CASSRQGVNGELFF	TGTGCCAGCAGCAGACAGGGGGTTAACGGGGAGCTGTTTTTT
TRBV12-3/TRBV12-4	TRBD2	TRBJ2-1	many	CASSPGLPSDEQFF	TGTGCCAGCAGCCCGGGACTACCCTCGGATGAGCAGTTCTTC
TRBV28	-	TRBJ2-7	many	CASSPVVSSYEQYF	TGTGCCAGCAGTCCAGTTGTTTCCTCCTACGAGCAGTACTTC
TRBV24-1	TRBD1	TRBJ2-1	-	CATSDGQGEIKNEQFF	TGTGCCACCAGTGACGGACAGGGGGAAATTAAGAATGAGCAGTTCTTC
TRBV28	-	TRBJ1-4	-	CASMQGGEKLFF	TGTGCCAGCATGCAGGGCGGTGAAAAACTGTTTTTT
TRBV2	TRBD1	TRBJ1-3	many	CASSPGGTIYF	TGTGCCAGCAGTCCAGGGGGCACCATATATTTT
TRBV29-1	TRBD2	TRBJ2-5	many	CSGASGQETQYF	TGCAGCGGAGCTAGCGGACAAGAGACCCAGTACTTC
TRBV28	-	TRBJ1-2	few	CASSSTEALHYGYTF	TGTGCCAGCAGTTCCACAGAGGCCCTCCACTATGGCTACACCTTC
TRBV5-6	TRBD2	TRBJ2-7	many	CASSNLAGPSYEQYF	TGTGCCAGCAGCAATCTAGCGGGACCTTCCTACGAGCAGTACTTC
TRBV27	-	TRBJ1-1	many	CASSPLMGTEAFF	TGTGCCAGCAGTCCCCTGATGGGGACTGAAGCTTTCTTT
TRBV7-9	-	TRBJ2-2	few	CAGTEAGELFF	TGTGCAGGGACGGAGGCCGGGGAGCTGTTTTTT
TRBV18	-	TRBJ2-1	-	CASSPLSSGNEQFF	TGTGCCAGCTCACCTCTCAGCTCGGGCAATGAGCAGTTCTTC
TRBV27	TRBD1	TRBJ1-2	many	CASSPTGQARRGYTF	TGTGCCAGCAGTCCGACAGGACAGGCCCGTAGGGGCTACACCTTC
TRBV18	-	TRBJ1-2	-	CASSPESYYGYTF	TGTGCCAGCTCACCGGAATCCTACTATGGCTACACCTTC
TRBV7-9	-	TRBJ2-2	-	CASSHPGAGNTGELFF	TGTGCCAGCAGCCACCCGGGAGCGGGGAACACCGGGGAGCTGTTTTTT
TRBV9	TRBD1	TRBJ1-2	-	CASSPRSQGLSGYTF	TGTGCCAGCAGCCCCCGATCACAGGGGCTAAGTGGCTACACCTTC
TRBV5-1	TRBD1	TRBJ2-3	few	CASSSTGTGTPQGYF	TGCGCCAGCAGCTCGACCGGGACAGGGACCCCTCAAGGGTATTTT
TRBV27	-	TRBJ2-1	many	CASSFGSVGNEQFF	TGTGCCAGCAGTTTCGGCTCAGTGGGAAATGAGCAGTTCTTC
TRBV27	TRBD1	TRBJ2-5	many	CASNPGTGPQETQYF	TGTGCCAGCAACCCGGGGACAGGGCCGCAAGAGACCCAGTACTTC
TRBV13	TRBD1	TRBJ2-7	many	CASSLVPGTGENEQYF	TGTGCCAGCAGCTTAGTTCCCGGGACAGGGGAGAACGAGCAGTACTTC
TRBV12-5	TRBD2	TRBJ2-1	few	CASGLLAEGYNEQFF	TGTGCTAGTGGTCTTCTAGCGGAGGGTTACAATGAGCAGTTCTTC
TRBV24-1	-	TRBJ1-1	-	CATREGGLATEAFF	TGTGCCACCAGGGAGGGGGGGTTGGCCACTGAAGCTTTCTTT
TRBV7-9	TRBD2	TRBJ2-3	many	CASRGLAGVMDTQYF	TGTGCCAGCAGGGGACTAGCGGGAGTAATGGATACGCAGTATTTT
TRBV6-2/TRBV6-3	-	TRBJ1-5	few	CASRRARGPEPQHF	TGTGCCAGCAGGAGGGCCCGGGGTCCGGAGCCCCAGCATTTT
TRBV27	TRBD2	TRBJ2-7	many	CASSSGLAGYEQYF	TGTGCCAGCAGTTCGGGACTAGCGGGATACGAGCAGTACTTC